This T cell receptor (beta chain) was sequenced during a study of T cells in localized non-small cell lung cancer. Study-level points and caveats: A median of around 57 clones ranked among the top 100 in tumor appeared in adjacent lung.

This CDR3 has 16 residues. V lost 0 bases and J lost 1, with 10 bases in between. Germline V lookup: CDR1 LGHNA, CDR2 YNFKEQ. The sample holds a few counts of this clone. What it binds is not known. Clones were read by immunoSEQ multiplex PCR, and TCRdb kept only the in-frame ones, dropping some. Of about 41,000 clones detected, 65% to 90% appear once; the ten largest clones hold 6.5% to 10%. The sample was PBMCs, taken before any cancer treatment. The chain couples TRBV4-2 to TRBJ1-5, with D possibly TRBD1 on 6 matching bases. The sequence derives from a man aged 35-69 years with stage II lung adenocarcinoma. The CDR3 bases are TGTGCCAGCAGCCAAGATCCGGGACAAAGCAATCAGCCCCAGCATTTT. This translates into CASSQDPGQSNQPQHF.